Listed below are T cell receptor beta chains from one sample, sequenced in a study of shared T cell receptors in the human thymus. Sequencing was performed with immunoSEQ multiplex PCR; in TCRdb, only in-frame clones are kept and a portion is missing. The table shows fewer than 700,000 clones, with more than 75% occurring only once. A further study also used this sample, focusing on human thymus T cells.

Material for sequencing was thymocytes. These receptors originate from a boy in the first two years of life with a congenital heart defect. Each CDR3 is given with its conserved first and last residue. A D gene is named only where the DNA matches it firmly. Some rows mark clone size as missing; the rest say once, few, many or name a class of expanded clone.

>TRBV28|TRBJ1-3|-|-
TGTGCCAGCAGTGTCATTGAGTACAGGAGAAACACCATATATTTT
CASSVIEYRRNTIYF
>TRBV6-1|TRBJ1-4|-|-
TGTGCCAGCAGTGAATTAGTAGGGAGGTGGAGTGCAACTAATGAAAAACTGTTTTTT
CASSELVGRWSATNEKLFF
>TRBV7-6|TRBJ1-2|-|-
TGTGCCAGCAGCTTAGCCGAAACAGGCAACTATGGCTACACCTTC
CASSLAETGNYGYTF
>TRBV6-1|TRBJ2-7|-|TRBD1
TGTGCCAGCAGTGCCGCCGGGACAGGGGTCCCCGAGCAGTACTTC
CASSAAGTGVPEQYF
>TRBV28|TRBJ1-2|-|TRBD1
TGTGCCACCGATCTTCTGGGGACAGGGGGCTACACCTTC
CATDLLGTGGYTF
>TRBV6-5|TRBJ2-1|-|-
TGTGCCAGCAGTTACTCGTCTAGCACCTACAATGAGCAGTTCTTC
CASSYSSSTYNEQFF
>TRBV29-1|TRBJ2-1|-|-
TGCAGCGTTGAACGTCGGGAGCAGTTCTTC
CSVERREQFF
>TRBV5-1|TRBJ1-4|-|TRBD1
TGCGCCAGCAGCCCGGACAGGCCTCTAGGCGAAAAACTGTTTTTT
CASSPDRPLGEKLFF
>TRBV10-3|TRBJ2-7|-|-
TGTGCCATCAGTTGGGTTCAGCAGGGAAGCTCCTACGAGCAGTACTTC
CAISWVQQGSSYEQYF
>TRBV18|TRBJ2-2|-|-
TGTGCCAGCTCACCGTTCCGGGAGCGCTTATCCGGGGAGCTGTTTTTT
CASSPFRERLSGELFF
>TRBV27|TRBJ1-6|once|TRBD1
TGTGCCAGCAGTTTATCGACAGGGGCGTTTAATTCACCCCTCCACTTT
CASSLSTGAFNSPLHF
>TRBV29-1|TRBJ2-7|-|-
TGCAGCGTTCGGGGTACTGGGGCCTACGAGCAGTACTTC
CSVRGTGAYEQYF
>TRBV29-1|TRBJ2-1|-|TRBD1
TGCAGCGTTGACCCTACAGGGGACAATGAGCAGTTCTTC
CSVDPTGDNEQFF
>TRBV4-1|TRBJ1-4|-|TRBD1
TGCGCCAGCAGCCAAGATAAGGGTATGAGGACAGGGTCGAATGAAAAACTGTTTTTT
CASSQDKGMRTGSNEKLFF
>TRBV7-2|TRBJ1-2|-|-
TGTGCCAGCAGCTTAGTTTTCGGGCAGGGCCTCGATGGCTACACCTTC
CASSLVFGQGLDGYTF
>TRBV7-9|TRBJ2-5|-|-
TGTGCCAGCAGAAACCGACAGGACTTCCAAGAGACCCAGTACTTC
CASRNRQDFQETQYF
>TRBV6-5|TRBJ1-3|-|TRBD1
TGTGCCAGCAGCTTGACAGGGAAGGATGGAAACACCATATATTTT
CASSLTGKDGNTIYF
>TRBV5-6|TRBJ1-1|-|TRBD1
TGTGCCAGCAGCTTATCGACAGGGTCGAACTATCGGAACACTGAAGCTTTCTTT
CASSLSTGSNYRNTEAFF
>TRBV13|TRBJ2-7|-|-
TGTGCCAGCAGCTTAAGGGGGGCAGGGAAAGCGGGGCTCTACGAGCAGTACTTC
CASSLRGAGKAGLYEQYF
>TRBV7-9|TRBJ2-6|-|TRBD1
TGTGCCAGCAGCTTAGGAAACGGGACAGGGAGCTCTGGGGCCAACGTCCTGACTTTC
CASSLGNGTGSSGANVLTF
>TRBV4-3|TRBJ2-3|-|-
TGCGCCAGCAGCCAAGATCAAGAGACCCCAGGAGGTACAGATACGCAGTATTTT
CASSQDQETPGGTDTQYF
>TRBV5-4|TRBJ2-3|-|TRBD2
TGTGCCAGCAGACCTGGGGTACCCGGGAGGGCCTACTTCGCAGATACGCAGTATTTT
CASRPGVPGRAYFADTQYF